This T cell receptor (beta chain) derives from a study of blood T cell repertoires in COVID-19. Background on the study: PBMCs, B-cell-depleted T cells, or T cells were the source of the cDNA or gDNA that made up the material.

In the original processing: Nucleated cell number was recorded as an estimate derived from reference gene primer amplification. The table came from immunoSEQ multiplex PCR; TCRdb's copy has only in-frame clones and leaves some out. The D gene and trimming were derived from the DNA, and the V and J assignments and clone size from that table. The sample lists around 100,000 clones, 65% to 85% seen once, with roughly 0.83% in the top ten. Sequenced material: peripheral blood. This sequence was found in a woman aged 70-85 years with acute or convalescent COVID-19.

The CDR3 DNA reads TGTGCCAGCAGCTTAGACAGGGCTCAGCCCCAGCATTTT. This encodes CASSLDRAQPQHF. The genes are TRBV11-2 and TRBJ1-5, with D possibly matching TRBD1 (5 bases). The CDR3 loop spans 13 amino acids. Per germline, CDR1 SGHAT and CDR2 FQNNGV. Trimming removed 0 bases from V and 6 bases from J, with 6 bases in between.